Following are 6 T cell receptor beta chains from one sample sequenced in a study of human T cells and chemical hapten exposure. The time point denotes: patch test 3, about 24 weeks after DPC sensitization. The treatment was: therapeutic diphenylcyclopropenone sensitization with weekly scalp DPC. TCRdb itself ran the RACE reads through MiXCR, one entry per CDR3 protein. Of 80,000 to 100,000 distinct CDR3 sequences in the sample, 11% were seen once. This sample comprised whole blood, obtained in connection with sensitization to the hapten diphenylcyclopropenone (DPC). The receptors here all came from a woman in her forties or fifties with alopecia areata. Some clones in this sample may be carry-over from other donors' samples.

At least ten counts were recorded for this clonotype. This chain links TRBV18 with TRBJ2-1; tentative D call: TRBD1 (5 bases). Germline assignment: CDR1 KGHSH and CDR2 LQKENI. This CDR3 is built from 13 residues. V was shortened by 7 bases and J by 7 bases, with 14 bases between the two germline ends. CDR3 sequence: CASFAQGNNEQFF. Here the CDR3 DNA reads TGTGCCAGCTTCGCCCAGGGTAATAATGAGCAGTTCTTC.

This CDR3 reads CASSLSSAVTQYF. CDR3 bases: TGTGCCAGCAGCCTTAGTTCCGCGGTGACGCAGTATTTT. The chain has TRBV6-2 or TRBV6-3 and TRBJ2-3, with D uncertain. The V and J ends lost 6 bases and 9 bases respectively, with 16 bases between them. The germline gives CDR1 MNHEY, CDR2 SVGEGT. The CDR3 extends over 13 amino acids.

This clonotype occurred many times. The chain links TRBV20-1 to TRBJ2-3, with D tentatively TRBD2 (6 bases). Trimming took 3 bases from V and 6 from J, leaving 16 bases between them. Germline assignment: CDR1 DFQATT and CDR2 SNEGSKA (reference sequence). This CDR3 comprises 14 residues. The CDR3: CSARGWVAADTQYF. The CDR3 nucleotides read TGCAGTGCTAGGGGGTGGGTAGCGGCTGATACGCAGTATTTT.

The sample holds many counts of this clonotype. This sequence joins TRBV19 and TRBJ2-6; the D gene is possibly TRBD2 (5 bases). The ends were cut back, 8 bases at V and 3 bases at J, with 8 bases in the middle. Germline CDR1 LNHDA, CDR2 SQIVND (reference sequence). The CDR3 totals 13 residues. The CDR3 loop is CASLAFGANVLTF. The DNA for the CDR3 is TGTGCCAGTCTAGCTTTTGGGGCCAACGTCCTGACTTTC.

This clonotype appeared many times. The V and J genes are TRBV7-3 and TRBJ2-3; D call uncertain. V shed 6 bases and J shed 2 bases, with 15 bases lying between them. The CDR3 has 15 residues. CDR1 is SGHTA, CDR2 FQGTGA, per germline. The CDR3 nucleotides are TGTGCCAGCAGTCCAGGATGGCATCCCACAGATACGCAGTATTTT. This translates into CASSPGWHPTDTQYF.

This clonotype was observed at least ten times. The V and J genes are TRBV9 and TRBJ1-1, with TRBD1 matching 10 bases. The germline V gene encodes CDR1 SGDLS and CDR2 YYNGEE. This CDR3 has 16 amino acids. The trim removed 3 bases at V and 6 bases at J, leaving 11 bases unmatched. In nucleotides, the CDR3 is TGTGCCAGCAGCGCAGACCCTACCGGGACAGGGGCTGAAGCTTTCTTT. This encodes CASSADPTGTGAEAFF.